This T cell receptor (beta chain) came from a study of T-cell reconstitution after alpha-beta-depleted transplantation in children. Preparing the TCRbeta library involved the use of unique molecular identifiers. Each CDR3 protein gets one entry after TCRdb re-called the PCR reads with MiXCR. Found here are hundreds of thousands of distinct CDR3 sequences, over 10% of them singletons; the top ten hold approximately 2%. Study conclusions and caveats: As was reported, about two months after transplant, alpha-beta T cells came from several hundred expanded graft clones. By one year post-transplant, T-cell counts and diversity largely arose from T cells that were newly produced.

This CDR3 has 16 residues. Trimming removed 1 base at V and 0 bases at J, with 13 bases between. CDR1 and CDR2 (germline): SGHAT, FQDESV (reference sequence). This clonotype was recorded at least ten times. Its antigen is not known. The rearrangement uses TRBV11-1 and TRBJ2-7; D is uncertain. The source of this sequence is a male patient between 10 and 17 years old who had a stem cell transplant for acute myeloid leukemia, so the T cells may come from the graft donor. Material: PBMCs, mostly from graft donor cells, obtained 360 days after TCRalphabeta/CD19-depleted stem cell transplant. The CDR3 DNA sequence: TGTGCCAGCAGCTTAGGTGGGCCAGTTCTCTCCTACGAGCAGTACTTC. It encodes CASSLGGPVLSYEQYF.